This entry lists 22 T cell receptor beta chains sequenced from one sample in a study of patients and donors after allogeneic stem cell transplantation. TCRdb re-called the RT-PCR reads through MiXCR, storing one row per CDR3 protein. The sample yields approximately 210,000 distinct CDR3 sequences, approximately 41% seen once. The material sequenced was blood, either unsorted or a sorted T cell fraction (not recorded which). Source of these receptors: a human donor who was either an allogeneic HSCT recipient or a stem cell or donor lymphocyte infusion donor (not recorded which). It is not recorded whose cells these are; they may come from a transplant donor.

This clonotype occurred many times. The rearrangement links TRBV20-1 to TRBJ2-4; no reliable D call. Germline CDR1 and CDR2: DFQATT and SNEGSKA (reference sequence). V lost 2 bases to trimming and J lost 0 bases, with 8 bases between them. The CDR3 consists of 14 residues. The CDR3 sequence: CSARSGQAKNIQYF. CDR3 bases: TGCAGTGCTAGATCTGGGCAAGCCAAAAACATTCAGTACTTC.

This clonotype came up a few times. The chain couples TRBV3-1 to TRBJ1-2; a possible D gene is TRBD1 (6 bases). The CDR3 extends over 17 amino acids. From germline, CDR1 is LGHDT and CDR2 YNNKEL (reference sequence). V was trimmed by 0 bases and J by 5 bases, leaving 19 bases between them. The CDR3 DNA reads as TGTGCCAGCAGCCAAGATGCGAAAGGGGGTATAGGTTATGGCTACACCTTC. Translated: CASSQDAKGGIGYGYTF.

This chain joins TRBV6-2 or TRBV6-3 and TRBJ1-1; D not certain. Germline CDR1 reads MNHEY; CDR2 reads SVGEGT. V shed 2 bases and J shed 5 bases, with 6 bases lying between them. The CDR3 spans 12 residues. The CDR3 DNA sequence: TGTGCCAGCAGTTACGTTCGGACTGAAGCTTTCTTT. Translating it yields CASSYVRTEAFF.

CDR3 in amino acids: CASSVQGINTGELFF. CDR3 coding DNA: TGTGCCAGCAGCGTCCAAGGGATAAACACCGGGGAGCTGTTTTTT. The chain is built from TRBV9 and TRBJ2-2; D unclear. The CDR3 loop spans 15 amino acids. Germline CDR1 SGDLS, CDR2 YYNGEE. Trimming shortened V by 2 bases and J by 2 bases, and 10 bases separated the two germline ends.

V is TRBV6-5 and J is TRBJ2-7; possible D gene TRBD2, 6 bases. V lost 2 bases, J lost 7 bases, and 12 bases lay in between. The CDR3 has 13 amino acids. The germline CDR1 and CDR2 sequences are MNHEY and SVGAGI. CDR3 coding DNA: TGTGCCAGCAGTTACGGCCTGGAGGGGGAGCAGTACTTC. Its translation: CASSYGLEGEQYF.

This sequence joins TRBV28 and TRBJ1-1; no definite D call. The germline V gene has CDR1 MDHEN and CDR2 SYDVKM. Deletions cut 5 bases from V and 3 bases from J, with 10 bases between. This CDR3 has 13 residues. The CDR3 loop is CASSIGADTEAFF. As DNA, the CDR3 is TGTGCCAGCAGTATCGGAGCGGACACTGAAGCTTTCTTT.

The chain uses TRBV6-2 or TRBV6-3 and TRBJ2-7, with 10 bases lining up with TRBD1. The CDR3 runs 16 residues. Looked up from germline, CDR1 is MNHEY and CDR2 is SVGEGT. V lost 5 bases, J lost 5 bases, and 12 bases stayed unmatched. CDR3 bases: TGTGCCAGCAGTACCCGAGGACAGGGGGGCTTCCACGAGCAGTACTTC. Amino acid sequence: CASSTRGQGGFHEQYF.

This chain uses TRBV9 with TRBJ2-7; a possible D gene is TRBD2 (6 bases). The germline V and J ends were trimmed by 3 bases and 1 base, with 8 bases remaining between them. This CDR3 spans 13 amino acids. Germline V gene lookup returns CDR1 SGDLS and CDR2 YYNGEE. In DNA form, the CDR3 reads TGTGCCAGCAGCGGGGCGGGGTCCTACGAGCAGTACTTC. Translating it yields CASSGAGSYEQYF. Using reference TRBV9 and TRBJ2-7 for the parts outside the CDR3, the full variable domain is DSGVTQTPKHLITATGQRVTLRCSPRSGDLSVYWYQQSLDQGLQFLIQYYNGEERAKGNILERFSAQQFPDLHSELNLSSLELGDSALYFCASSGAGSYEQYFGPGTRLTVT.

The gene calls are TRBV5-1 and TRBJ1-1, with TRBD1 matching 8 bases. The ends lost 6 bases at V and 1 base at J; junction bases unmatched: 5. The length of the CDR3 is 14 residues. Germline CDR1 is SGHRS and CDR2 is YFSETQ. The CDR3: CASNRQGPNTEAFF. In nucleotides, the CDR3 is TGCGCCAGCAACAGACAGGGGCCGAACACTGAAGCTTTCTTT. The whole variable domain, filled in from reference TRBV5-1 and TRBJ1-1, reads KAGVTQTPRYLIKTRGQQVTLSCSPISGHRSVSWYQQTPGQGLQFLFEYFSETQRNKGNFPGRFSGRQFSNSRSEMNVSTLELGDSALYLCASNRQGPNTEAFFGQGTRLTVV.

The chain employs TRBV7-2 and TRBJ2-1; 9 bases fit TRBD2. V was clipped by 2 bases and J by 0 bases; unmatched bases: 8. Per the germline V gene, CDR1 is SGHTA and CDR2 is FQGNSA. The CDR3 sequence is 18 residues long. CDR3 in amino acids: CASSLSVSGGPSYNEQFF. In DNA, the CDR3 is TGTGCCAGCAGCTTATCGGTTAGCGGGGGCCCCTCCTACAATGAGCAGTTCTTC.

The chain recombines TRBV27 with TRBJ1-1, with 7 positions matching TRBD1. The CDR3 consists of 13 residues. J lost 4 bases, V lost 4 bases, and 3 bases had no gene match. Germline V gene lookup returns CDR1 MNHEY and CDR2 SMNVEV (reference sequence). CDR3 sequence reads: CASSSGTATEAFF. CDR3 in DNA: TGTGCCAGCAGTTCAGGGACAGCCACTGAAGCTTTCTTT.

This clonotype was counted between two and nine times. V gene TRBV20-1 combines with J gene TRBJ2-3, with 15 bases lining up with TRBD2. Germline trimming cut 1 base from V and 4 bases from J; bases unmatched to any gene: 6. Germline CDR1 is DFQATT and CDR2 is SNEGSKA (reference sequence). The CDR3 consists of 17 residues. CDR3 in amino acids: CSARGGTSGRSSDTQYF. The CDR3 nucleotides read TGCAGTGCTAGAGGCGGGACTAGCGGGAGGTCCTCAGATACGCAGTATTTT.

The V call is TRBV6-2 or TRBV6-3, the J call TRBJ1-1; D gene unclear. Germline V gene data show CDR1 as MNHEY and CDR2 as SVGEGT. Trimming left V 6 bases short and J 2 bases short, with 10 bases between. CDR3 length equals 13 residues. CDR3 loop: CASRRTDNTEAFF. In DNA, the CDR3 is TGTGCCAGCAGACGAACAGATAACACTGAAGCTTTCTTT.

V and J are TRBV28 and TRBJ2-2; D could derive from TRBD1 or TRBD2 (5 bases each). This CDR3 has 17 amino acids. V lost 5 bases and J lost 0, with 16 bases in between. Germline lookup yields CDR1 MDHEN and CDR2 SYDVKM. In DNA, the CDR3 is TGTGCCAGCAGTCCCCAAAGGGGACCGACGAACACCGGGGAGCTGTTTTTT. Residues: CASSPQRGPTNTGELFF. The full variable domain, its missing parts supplied by reference TRBV28 and TRBJ2-2, is DVKVTQSSRYLVKRTGEKVFLECVQDMDHENMFWYRQDPGLGLRLIYFSYDVKMKEKGDIPEGYSVSREKKERFSLILESASTNQTSMYLCASSPQRGPTNTGELFFGEGSRLTVL.

The V call is TRBV3-1, the J call TRBJ2-3, with 10 positions matching TRBD2. Per germline, CDR1 LGHDT and CDR2 YNNKEL (reference sequence). The junction had 13 bases not matched to a gene; V was cut back by 4 bases and J by 6 bases. This CDR3 spans 17 amino acids. CDR3: CASSPRIAGGRGDTQYF. In nucleotides, the CDR3 is TGTGCCAGCAGCCCCCGAATAGCGGGAGGTCGAGGCGATACGCAGTATTTT.

V usage is TRBV12-3 or TRBV12-4 and J usage is TRBJ2-1; D remains unclear. The CDR3 runs 12 residues. V lost 3 bases and J lost 8, with 8 bases in between. CDR3 coding DNA: TGTGCCAGCAGTTTCGTGTCGGATGAGCAGTTCTTC. Translation: CASSFVSDEQFF.

The chain recombines TRBV5-1 with TRBJ1-1, with 9 bases matching TRBD1. Per the germline V gene, CDR1 is SGHRS and CDR2 is YFSETQ. V dropped 4 bases and J dropped 5; count of bases not matched to a gene: 9. The CDR3 covers 15 residues. The CDR3 DNA sequence: TGCGCCAGCAGCCCGCCTGGGACAGGGCTTACTGAAGCTTTCTTT. Translation: CASSPPGTGLTEAFF. The full variable domain, completed using reference TRBV5-1 and TRBJ1-1, is KAGVTQTPRYLIKTRGQQVTLSCSPISGHRSVSWYQQTPGQGLQFLFEYFSETQRNKGNFPGRFSGRQFSNSRSEMNVSTLELGDSALYLCASSPPGTGLTEAFFGQGTRLTVV.

The CDR3 coding sequence is TGCGCCACGAAGGAGGGGAACTATGGCTACACCTTC. It yields the protein CATKEGNYGYTF. The V gene is TRBV10-2, the J gene TRBJ1-2; D is perhaps TRBD1 (5 bases). The CDR3 spans 12 residues. Trimming stripped 10 bases from V and 2 bases from J, with 11 bases between. CDR1 and CDR2 (germline): WSHSY, SAAADI.

The gene calls are TRBV28 and TRBJ2-4, with D unclear. Germline V gene data show CDR1 as MDHEN and CDR2 as SYDVKM. CDR3 length equals 14 residues. V was shortened by 2 bases and J by 2 bases, with 7 bases between the two germline ends. This chain's CDR3 is CASSLGHTKNIQYF. CDR3 sequence (DNA): TGTGCCAGCAGTTTAGGCCACACCAAAAACATTCAGTACTTC.

J is TRBJ2-1 and V is TRBV5-1; tentatively, D is TRBD2 (5 bases). This CDR3 comprises 12 residues. Germline V gives CDR1 SGHRS, CDR2 YFSETQ. V was cut by 2 bases and J by 9 bases, with 9 bases left in between. The DNA for the CDR3 is TGCGCCAGCAGCTTTCCCGGGATTGAGCAGTTCTTC. The encoded protein is CASSFPGIEQFF.

The rearrangement links TRBV25-1 to TRBJ2-1; D is undetermined. V was clipped by 1 base and J by 5 bases, with 3 bases between them. This CDR3 has 12 residues. Germline lookup yields CDR1 MGHDK and CDR2 SYGVNS. The CDR3 coding sequence is TGTGCCAGCAGTGAATCCCACAATGAGCAGTTCTTC. Encoded protein: CASSESHNEQFF. The variable domain in full, with the rest retrieved from reference TRBV25-1 and TRBJ2-1, is EADIYQTPRYLVIGTGKKITLECSQTMGHDKMYWYQQDPGMELHLIHYSYGVNSTEKGDLSSESTVSRIRTEHFPLTLESARPSHTSQYLCASSESHNEQFFGPGTRLTVL.

This clonotype was detected only once. V is TRBV4-2 and J is TRBJ2-3; D perhaps matches TRBD1 (5 bases). The CDR3 length is 19 residues. V gave up 0 bases and J gave up 0 bases, with 19 bases separating them. Per germline, CDR1 LGHNA and CDR2 YNFKEQ. In DNA, the CDR3 is TGTGCCAGCAGCCAAGAAGTAAGACAGACTTATGCTAGCACAGATACGCAGTATTTT. Protein sequence: CASSQEVRQTYASTDTQYF.